The TCR beta chain under discussion was sequenced for a study of blood T cell repertoires in COVID-19. Study context: Donors in the United States, Italy and Spain gave samples during acute or convalescent COVID-19.

Germline assignment: CDR1 MNHNY and CDR2 SVGAGI (reference sequence). V lost 2 bases, J lost 8 bases, and 10 bases lay in between. The length of the CDR3 is 14 residues. Original data processing: Amplifying reference gene primers gave estimates of nucleated cell counts. The method was immunoSEQ multiplex PCR; TCRdb's version includes in-frame clones alone and lacks a portion of them. The DNA gave D and trimming, while V, J and clone size come from that table. The sample lists some 160,000 clones; around nine tenths were seen once. This clonotype was sampled from a woman in her seventies with COVID-19, enrolled during active disease. The chain carries TRBV6-6 and TRBJ1-6; D is undetermined. What was sequenced was peripheral blood. DNA for the CDR3: TGTGCCAGCAGTTACGGCGGGGATGATTCACCCCTCCACTTT. Translating gives CASSYGGDDSPLHF.